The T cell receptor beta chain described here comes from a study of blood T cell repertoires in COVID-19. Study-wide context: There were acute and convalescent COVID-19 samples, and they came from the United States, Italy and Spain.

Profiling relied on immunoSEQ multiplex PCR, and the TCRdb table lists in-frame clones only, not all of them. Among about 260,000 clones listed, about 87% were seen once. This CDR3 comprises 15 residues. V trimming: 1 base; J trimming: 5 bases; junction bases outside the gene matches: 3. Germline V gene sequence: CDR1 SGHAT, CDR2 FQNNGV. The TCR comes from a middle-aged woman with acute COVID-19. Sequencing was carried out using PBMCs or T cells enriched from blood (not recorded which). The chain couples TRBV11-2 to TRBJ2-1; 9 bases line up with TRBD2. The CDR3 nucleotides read TGTGCCAGCAGCTTAGTAGCGGGGGCAAACAATGAGCAGTTCTTC. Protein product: CASSLVAGANNEQFF.